A single sample gave rise to the 26 T cell receptor beta chains below, sequenced in a study of read filtering for tumor transcriptome and immune sequencing. Molecular barcoded adaptors covering alpha/delta and beta/gamma chains were used on roughly 370 ng RNA. TCRdb reprocessed the reads via MiXCR and lists one record per CDR3 protein. The sample carries some 30,000 distinct CDR3 sequences, about a fifth recorded once. The specimen sequenced was a population of CD138-negative cells sorted from bone marrow. Source of these receptors: a donor at least 40 years old with multiple myeloma.

About this clonotype itself: This CDR3 fails to terminate in the conserved phenylalanine or tryptophan, so it likely reflects a read error. The CDR3 bases are TGTGCTACCAGTGGGACAGGATCGAACACCGGGGAGCTGTTTTCT. It yields the protein CATSGTGSNTGELFS. The V call is TRBV24-1, the J call TRBJ2-2, with 8 bases that match TRBD1. CDR3 length: 15 residues. Germline V gene data show CDR1 as KGHDR and CDR2 as SFDVKD.

This clonotype was recorded many times. The V and J genes are TRBV7-9 and TRBJ2-4; D uncertain. The CDR3 consists of 14 residues. Per germline, CDR1 SEHNR and CDR2 FQNEAQ (reference sequence). The V and J ends lost 5 bases and 9 bases respectively, with 17 bases between them. Here the CDR3 DNA reads TGTGCCAGCAGCCTAGGGTCTAGTCGCAGCATTCAGTACTTC. Translation: CASSLGSSRSIQYF.

This chain uses TRBV27 with TRBJ2-3; a possible D gene is TRBD2 (7 bases). The CDR3 has 14 amino acids. Germline V gene data show CDR1 as MNHEY and CDR2 as SMNVEV (reference sequence). Trimming shortened V by 3 bases and J by 4 bases, and 11 bases separated the two germline ends. The CDR3 bases are TGTGCCAGCAGTTTGGGGGGGGCCGCAGATACGCAGTATTTT. It is translated as CASSLGGAADTQYF.

The chain combines TRBV11-3 with TRBJ2-3; 14 bases are shared with TRBD2. The CDR3 extends over 16 amino acids. CDR1 is SGHNT, CDR2 YENEEA, per germline. Trimming cost V 3 bases and J 1 base; bases outside gene matches: 0. CDR3 sequence: CASSLGLAGGTDTQYF. In nucleotides, the CDR3 is TGTGCCAGCAGCTTGGGACTAGCGGGAGGCACAGATACGCAGTATTTT. The entire variable domain, with the rest obtained from reference TRBV11-3 and TRBJ2-3, is as follows: EAGVVQSPRYKIIEKKQPVAFWCNPISGHNTLYWYLQNLGQGPELLIRYENEEAVDDSQLPKDRFSAERLKGVDSTLKIQPAELGDSAVYLCASSLGLAGGTDTQYFGPGTRLTVL.

The rearrangement uses TRBV5-1 and TRBJ2-3; 7 nucleotides line up with TRBD2. The trim removed 0 bases at V and 4 bases at J, leaving 5 bases unmatched. The CDR3 is 15 amino acids. CDR1 SGHRS and CDR2 YFSETQ come from the germline V gene. The CDR3 is CASSLGDGGSDTQYF. The CDR3 nucleotides are TGCGCCAGCAGCTTGGGGGACGGGGGGTCAGATACGCAGTATTTT.

Ten or more counts support this clonotype. This chain links TRBV7-3 with TRBJ2-5, with D possibly called TRBD1 or TRBD2 (5 bases each). This CDR3 is 15 amino acids long. V lost 5 bases to trimming and J lost 5 bases, with 18 bases between them. The V gene's germline CDR1 is SGHTA and CDR2 FQGTGA. This chain's CDR3 is CASSQTGTMAETQYF. CDR3 coding DNA: TGTGCCAGCAGCCAAACCGGGACCATGGCGGAGACCCAGTACTTC. Looking up the rest from reference TRBV7-3 and TRBJ2-5 gives the full variable domain: GAGVSQTPSNKVTEKGKYVELRCDPISGHTALYWYRQSLGQGPEFLIYFQGTGAADDSGLPNDRFFAVRPEGSVSTLKIQRTERGDSAVYLCASSQTGTMAETQYFGPGTRLLVL.

Concerning this clonotype: This may come from a read error, since a much larger clone is one base off. V usage is TRBV24-1 and J usage is TRBJ1-5; D is ambiguous. V was shortened by 5 bases and J by 10 bases, with 20 bases between the two germline ends. CDR1 is KGHDR, CDR2 SFDVKD, per germline. This CDR3 contains 15 residues. CDR3 sequence: CATSGRQSLNSPQHF. CDR3 nucleotide sequence: TGTGCCACCAGTGGTCGGCAGTCCCTTAATAGTCCCCAGCATTTT.

The sample holds a few counts of this clonotype. The chain employs TRBV30 and TRBJ1-1; D call uncertain. CDR1 is GTSNPN and CDR2 is SVGIG in the germline V gene (reference sequence). The CDR3 loop spans 12 amino acids. V lost 0 bases and J 4 bases, leaving 6 bases between the germline ends. The CDR3 loop reads CAWSVRVTEAFF. CDR3 coding DNA: TGTGCCTGGAGTGTACGGGTCACTGAAGCTTTCTTT.

This clonotype was counted at least ten times. V usage is TRBV3-1 and J usage is TRBJ2-1; D perhaps matches TRBD1 (6 bases). Germline CDR1 reads LGHDT; CDR2 reads YNNKEL (reference sequence). The CDR3 loop spans 17 amino acids. Trimming removed 0 bases at V and 7 bases at J, with 19 bases between. The DNA of the CDR3 is TGTGCCAGCAGCCAAGAAGAAGGTCAGGGGAAGAGGAATGAGCAGTTCTTC. This gives the protein CASSQEEGQGKRNEQFF.

This clonotype was detected ten times or more. This rearrangement joins TRBV20-1 to TRBJ2-2; a possible D gene is TRBD1 (6 bases). From germline, CDR1 is DFQATT and CDR2 SNEGSKA (reference sequence). V dropped 0 bases and J dropped 2 bases, with 13 bases sitting between them. The CDR3 loop spans 16 amino acids. CDR3: CSARDRGIRNTGELFF. CDR3 DNA sequence: TGCAGTGCTAGAGACAGGGGCATACGAAACACCGGGGAGCTGTTTTTT.

Worth noting for this clonotype: One junction end disagrees with the germline gene, perhaps due to a read error. The DNA for the CDR3 is TGTGCCAGCACCGGGCGGGGGAGCCAGATTGATGAGCGGTTCTTT. Its protein is CASTGRGSQIDERFF. V gene TRBV6-6 combines with J gene TRBJ2-1, with 7 bases lining up with TRBD2. This CDR3 has 15 amino acids. Germline V gene data show CDR1 as MNHNY and CDR2 as SVGAGI (reference sequence).

This clonotype was seen once. A far bigger clonotype differs at one base, so this is likely a read error. The chain is built from TRBV6-1 and TRBJ2-1; D perhaps matches TRBD2 (5 bases). The germline CDR1 and CDR2 sequences are MNHNS and SASEGT. CDR3 length: 12 residues. CDR3 sequence (DNA): TGTGCCAGCAGCCGGACTGTCGCTGAGCAGCTCTTC. This codes for CASSRTVAEQLF.

This clonotype was found many times. This chain uses TRBV20-1 with TRBJ2-3, with a tentative D call TRBD1 (5 bases). CDR1 is DFQATT, CDR2 SNEGSKA, per germline (reference sequence). The CDR3 has 12 amino acids. The CDR3 sequence is CTGAPSSDTQYF. The CDR3 DNA sequence: TGCACTGGGGCTCCAAGTTCAGATACGCAGTATTTT.

This clonotype showed up just a few times. The chain employs TRBV24-1 and TRBJ1-4; D gene unclear. The CDR3 has 15 residues. V gave up 7 bases and J gave up 8 bases, with 19 bases separating them. Germline V lookup: CDR1 KGHDR, CDR2 SFDVKD. The CDR3 nucleotides read TGTGCCACCAGCCGACCGCCCGGGGAGGACGAAAAACTGTTTTTT. Protein product: CATSRPPGEDEKLFF.

A word on this clonotype: A clone one base away is much larger, so this may be a read error. The chain uses TRBV5-1 and TRBJ2-3; 14 bases align to TRBD2. Trimming cost V 0 bases and J 5 bases; bases outside gene matches: 5. Germline V lookup: CDR1 SGHRS, CDR2 YFSETQ. This CDR3 is built from 17 residues. DNA of the CDR3: TGCGCCAGCAGCTTGGATAGGACTAGCGGGAGGATAGATACGCAGTATTTT. Its translation: CASSLDRTSGRIDTQYF. The variable domain in full, with the rest retrieved from reference TRBV5-1 and TRBJ2-3, is KAGVTQTPRYLIKTRGQQVTLSCSPISGHRSVSWYQQTPGQGLQFLFEYFSETQRNKGNFPGRFSGRQFSNSRSEMNVSTLELGDSALYLCASSLDRTSGRIDTQYFGPGTRLTVL.

This clonotype was seen ten or more times. The chain joins TRBV15 to TRBJ1-5, with D perhaps matching TRBD1 (5 bases). The germline CDR1 and CDR2 sequences are LNHNV and YYDKDF (reference sequence). CDR3 size: 16 residues. V gave up 2 bases and J gave up 3 bases, with 14 bases separating them. The CDR3 sequence is CATSRLEGSVNQPQHF. In DNA form, the CDR3 reads TGTGCCACCAGCAGATTGGAGGGGAGCGTCAATCAGCCCCAGCATTTT.

In its sample, this clonotype was seen many times. The chain employs TRBV9 and TRBJ2-7; D is unclear. The CDR3 consists of 14 residues. The germline gives CDR1 SGDLS, CDR2 YYNGEE. The V and J ends lost 2 bases and 0 bases respectively, with 9 bases between them. CDR3 protein: CASSVSPSSYEQYF. CDR3 DNA sequence: TGTGCCAGCAGCGTCTCCCCTAGCTCCTACGAGCAGTACTTC.

Concerning this clonotype itself: Sequence at one end of the junction differs from germline and may be a read error. The rearrangement links TRBV12-3 or TRBV12-4 to TRBJ2-7, with D perhaps assigned TRBD1 or TRBD2 (6 bases each). The CDR3 extends over 15 amino acids. The CDR3 DNA is TGTGCCAGCAGTGGCAACCGGGACGGGGGCGACGAACAGTACTTC. It codes for CASSGNRDGGDEQYF.

On this clonotype: An end of the junction does not agree with germline; a read error may underlie this. This chain connects TRBV24-1 to TRBJ2-3; the D is unclear. This CDR3 has 16 residues. Germline loops: CDR1 KGHDR, CDR2 SFDVKD. CDR3 residues: CATGDFLGFGTDTQYF. CDR3 sequence (DNA): TGTGCCACCGGTGATTTCTTGGGTTTCGGCACAGATACGCAGTATTTT.

This clonotype has at least ten counts. The V call is TRBV28, the J call TRBJ2-7, with 12 bases that match TRBD2. CDR1 and CDR2 from the germline V gene are MDHEN and SYDVKM. The CDR3 is made up of 15 amino acids. V shed 0 bases, J shed 5 bases, and the junction held 2 bases outside the gene matches. The CDR3, as DNA: TGTGCCAGCAGTTTATGGGCTAGCGGGGGGGACGAGCAGTACTTC. Protein product: CASSLWASGGDEQYF. The variable domain in full, with the rest retrieved from reference TRBV28 and TRBJ2-7, is DVKVTQSSRYLVKRTGEKVFLECVQDMDHENMFWYRQDPGLGLRLIYFSYDVKMKEKGDIPEGYSVSREKKERFSLILESASTNQTSMYLCASSLWASGGDEQYFGPGTRLTVT.

There are many counts of this clonotype. The chain uses TRBV4-1 and TRBJ2-7; the match to TRBD2 covers 12 bases. The CDR3 loop spans 16 amino acids. V lost 5 bases, J lost 4 bases, and 9 bases stayed unmatched. Germline V gives CDR1 MGHRA, CDR2 YSYEKL. This CDR3 is CASSVRLAGEGYEQYF. The CDR3 DNA follows: TGCGCCAGCAGCGTCCGACTAGCGGGAGAGGGGTACGAGCAGTACTTC.

In its sample, this clonotype is medium-sized (0.01 to 0.1%). J is TRBJ2-1 and V is TRBV25-1; D not resolved. Looked up from germline, CDR1 is MGHDK and CDR2 is SYGVNS. V gave up 6 bases and J gave up 8 bases, with 26 bases separating them. The CDR3 has 17 residues. The CDR3 DNA reads TGTGCCAGCAGCCCGTTGGACCCGGCAGGTGGCGAGGATGAGCAGTTCTTC. Translation: CASSPLDPAGGEDEQFF.

By share, this clonotype ranks as medium-sized. This chain links TRBV5-6 with TRBJ2-1, with D hard to call. Germline V CDR1 and CDR2: SGHDT, YYEEEE. V was trimmed by 1 base and J by 0 bases, leaving 11 bases between them. This CDR3 is built from 16 residues. The CDR3 region is CASSLYGQSSYNEQFF. CDR3 DNA: TGTGCCAGCAGCTTGTATGGGCAGAGCTCCTACAATGAGCAGTTCTTC.

Many counts were recorded for this clonotype. The chain joins TRBV18 to TRBJ2-6; weak D call: TRBD2 (6 bases). Per germline, CDR1 KGHSH and CDR2 LQKENI. Trimming removed 1 base at V and 0 bases at J, with 13 bases between. The CDR3 contains 18 residues. The CDR3 loop is CASSPRRGGISGANVLTF. CDR3 DNA sequence: TGTGCCAGCTCACCACGTCGTGGGGGGATCTCTGGGGCCAACGTCCTGACTTTC.

The chain couples TRBV12-3 or TRBV12-4 to TRBJ1-1; no firm D call. This CDR3 has 14 amino acids. The V end lost 1 base, the J end lost 2 bases, and 8 bases lay between the germline ends. For the CDR3, the DNA is TGTGCCAGCAGTTTAGGATGGGGAAACACTGAAGCTTTCTTT. Its protein product is CASSLGWGNTEAFF.

Note on this clonotype: A much larger clone differs from this one at a single base, so this may be a read error. The chain uses TRBV23-1 and TRBJ1-5; D uncertain. TRBV23-1 is treated as an ORF (open reading frame) with a function not yet certain. The CDR3 is made up of 12 amino acids. Trimming left V 7 bases short and J 4 bases short, with 8 bases between. This chain's CDR3 is CASIRANQPQHF. In nucleotides, the CDR3 is TGCGCCAGCATCCGGGCAAATCAGCCCCAGCATTTT.